The 22 T cell receptor beta chains listed next were all sequenced from one sample in a study of blood T cell repertoires in COVID-19. TCRdb's table, derived via immunoSEQ multiplex PCR, lists solely in-frame clones and lacks some. The data contain some 220,000 clones, around 84% of them singletons. Input material: peripheral blood. These TCRs come from a human donor in a cohort sampled during active COVID-19.

This rearrangement joins TRBV19 to TRBJ2-3; maybe TRBD1 (6 bases). The length of the CDR3 is 14 residues. V shed 4 bases and J shed 0 bases, with 8 bases lying between them. Germline V gene data show CDR1 as LNHDA and CDR2 as SQIVND (reference sequence). The CDR3 reads CASSTGDSTDTQYF. Here the CDR3 DNA reads TGTGCCAGTAGTACAGGGGATAGCACAGATACGCAGTATTTT.

In its sample, this clone was seen a few times. The chain recombines TRBV18 with TRBJ2-7; maybe TRBD2 (7 bases). The CDR3 has 14 amino acids. Trimming removed 4 bases from V and 3 bases from J, with 13 bases in between. Germline V lookup: CDR1 KGHSH, CDR2 LQKENI. The CDR3 region is CASSLDGGLYEQYF. The CDR3 DNA follows: TGTGCCAGCTCACTAGACGGGGGGCTCTACGAGCAGTACTTC.

The chain employs TRBV5-4 and TRBJ2-3, with D perhaps TRBD1 (5 bases). The CDR3 totals 15 residues. Trimming took off 0 bases at V and 3 bases at J, with 11 bases between the two ends. Germline V gene sequence: CDR1 SGHNT, CDR2 YYREEE (reference sequence). The CDR3 DNA reads as TGTGCCAGCAGCTTGGAAGGGTCAGGGACAGATACGCAGTATTTT. This sequence encodes CASSLEGSGTDTQYF.

The chain uses TRBV5-6 and TRBJ2-1, with D uncertain. Trimming shortened V by 3 bases and J by 0 bases, and 13 bases separated the two germline ends. From germline, CDR1 is SGHDT and CDR2 YYEEEE. The CDR3 contains 16 residues. The CDR3 DNA reads as TGTGCCAGCAGCTCACCCGCCCCGAGCTCCTACAATGAGCAGTTCTTC. This gives the protein CASSSPAPSSYNEQFF.

The CDR3: CASSPTSGGMAEAFF. For the CDR3, the DNA is TGTGCCAGCAGCCCTACGAGCGGAGGGATGGCTGAAGCTTTCTTT. The chain recombines TRBV28 with TRBJ1-1, with D unclear. Germline-derived CDR1 and CDR2 are MDHEN and SYDVKM. The V end was cut by 6 bases, the J end by 6 bases, with 20 bases between. The CDR3 sequence is 15 residues long.

This clone was recorded a few times. This chain links TRBV5-4 with TRBJ2-7; the match to TRBD1 covers 7 bases. J was trimmed by 4 bases and V by 4 bases; bases with no gene match: 8. CDR1 is SGHNT, CDR2 YYREEE, per germline (reference sequence). The CDR3 consists of 14 residues. CDR3 amino acids: CASSTAGGRYEQYF. The DNA of the CDR3 is TGTGCCAGCAGCACCGCAGGGGGTAGGTACGAGCAGTACTTC.

The chain is built from TRBV28 and TRBJ1-2; 9 bases match TRBD1. Germline CDR1 reads MDHEN; CDR2 reads SYDVKM. After removal of 4 bases from V and 5 bases from J, the junction contained 14 bases not matched to a gene. This CDR3 spans 17 amino acids. The CDR3 bases are TGTGCCAGCAGTTCTGGCCCTGCCGGGACAGGGAGGTATGGCTACACCTTC. Amino acid sequence: CASSSGPAGTGRYGYTF.

CDR3 nucleotide sequence: TGTGCCAGCAGAGAGGACAGGTTGAGCACTGAAGCTTTCTTT. Its protein product is CASREDRLSTEAFF. The rearrangement links TRBV6-6 to TRBJ1-1, with TRBD1 matching 7 bases. CDR1 and CDR2 (germline): MNHNY, SVGAGI (reference sequence). There are 14 residues in the CDR3. V shed 6 bases and J 4 bases; nucleotides not matched to a gene: 8.

The rearrangement links TRBV2 to TRBJ1-4, with 7 positions matching TRBD1. J gave up 0 bases and V 6 bases, and 7 bases lay outside the gene matches. The V gene's germline CDR1 is SNHLY and CDR2 FYNNEI. The CDR3 loop spans 16 amino acids. The CDR3 protein is CASSPDRVATNEKLFF. The CDR3 bases are TGTGCCAGCAGCCCCGACAGGGTAGCAACTAATGAAAAACTGTTTTTT.

The rearrangement links TRBV5-1 to TRBJ1-1; perhaps TRBD1 as D (6 bases). This CDR3 is 13 amino acids long. Germline V CDR1 and CDR2: SGHRS, YFSETQ. V shed 0 bases and J shed 8 bases, with 11 bases lying between them. The CDR3 loop reads CASSLARQAEAFF. CDR3 sequence (DNA): TGCGCCAGCAGCTTGGCAAGACAGGCAGAAGCTTTCTTT.

The chain has TRBV28 and TRBJ2-1; TRBD2 agrees at 8 bases. Germline V CDR1 and CDR2: MDHEN, SYDVKM. The CDR3 covers 15 residues. V shed 7 bases, J shed 2 bases, and the junction held 7 bases outside the gene matches. CDR3 DNA: TGTGCCAGCACCCTCGGGCGGGGGGCCTACAATGAGCAGTTCTTC. Protein: CASTLGRGAYNEQFF.

The chain carries TRBV5-4 and TRBJ2-1, with 8 bases that match TRBD2. The germline CDR1 and CDR2 sequences are SGHNT and YYREEE (reference sequence). The CDR3 loop spans 16 amino acids. The ends lost 3 bases at V and 6 bases at J; junction bases unmatched: 11. The DNA for the CDR3 is TGTGCCAGCAGCTCGTGGGGTGGCGGGAGGAGCAATGAGCAGTTCTTC. It specifies CASSSWGGGRSNEQFF. Supplemented by reference TRBV5-4 and TRBJ2-1, the full variable domain reads ETGVTQSPTHLIKTRGQQVTLRCSSQSGHNTVSWYQQALGQGPQFIFQYYREEENGRGNFPPRFSGLQFPNYSSELNVNALELDDSALYLCASSSWGGGRSNEQFFGPGTRLTVL.

The chain combines TRBV4-3 with TRBJ2-4; 8 nucleotides match TRBD2. Trimming took 0 bases from V and 5 from J; bases not matched to a gene: 15. This CDR3 has 19 residues. Germline assignment: CDR1 LGHNA and CDR2 YSLEER. The CDR3 DNA reads as TGCGCCAGCAGCCAAGATCGGCGGGGGGCCACCCCATGGGAAAACATTCAGTACTTC. Its protein is CASSQDRRGATPWENIQYF.

The rearrangement links TRBV6-5 to TRBJ2-5; a weak D match, TRBD1 (5 bases). The V end was cut by 7 bases, the J end by 4 bases, with 16 bases between. Germline V CDR1 and CDR2: MNHEY, SVGAGI. The CDR3 loop spans 14 amino acids. The CDR3 reads CASTETGAGETQYF. CDR3 bases: TGTGCCAGCACCGAGACTGGGGCCGGAGAGACCCAGTACTTC.

V gene TRBV13 combines with J gene TRBJ2-7; the match to TRBD1 covers 12 bases. The V segment lost 6 bases and the J segment 0 bases; nucleotides outside the gene matches: 12. This CDR3 contains 18 residues. CDR1 and CDR2 from the germline V gene are PRHDT and FYEKMQ (reference sequence). CDR3 nucleotides: TGTGCCAGCAGTCTTTCACCGGGACAGGGGGCCAACTCCTACGAGCAGTACTTC. Protein product: CASSLSPGQGANSYEQYF. Filled out from reference TRBV13 and TRBJ2-7, the complete variable domain reads AAGVIQSPRHLIKEKRETATLKCYPIPRHDTVYWYQQGPGQDPQFLISFYEKMQSDKGSIPDRFSAQQFSDYHSELNMSSLELGDSALYFCASSLSPGQGANSYEQYFGPGTRLTVT.

The chain uses TRBV27 and TRBJ1-5; TRBD1 agrees at 11 bases. The J segment lost 4 bases and the V segment lost 10 bases, leaving 9 bases of the junction unmatched. CDR3 length equals 15 residues. CDR1 is MNHEY and CDR2 is SMNVEV in the germline V gene (reference sequence). As DNA, the CDR3 is TGTGCCACCGGACAGGGGGCTTCAAGTAATCAGCCCCAGCATTTT. It translates to CATGQGASSNQPQHF.

The chain employs TRBV2 and TRBJ2-1; 8 nucleotides line up with TRBD1. This CDR3 spans 15 amino acids. CDR1 and CDR2 (germline): SNHLY, FYNNEI. The J segment lost 6 bases and the V segment lost 4 bases, leaving 8 bases of the junction unmatched. The CDR3 DNA reads TGTGCCAGCAGTGGGCCCCCGGACAGGGTCAATGAGCAGTTCTTC. This sequence encodes CASSGPPDRVNEQFF.

This chain's CDR3 is CASSPSDEKLFF. As DNA, the CDR3 is TGTGCCAGCAGCCCTTCGGATGAAAAACTGTTTTTT. The V gene is TRBV7-8, the J gene TRBJ1-4; D remains ambiguous. The ends were cut back, 5 bases at V and 6 bases at J, with 7 bases in the middle. The CDR3 is made up of 12 amino acids. Germline V CDR1 and CDR2: SGHVS, FQNEAQ.

V gene TRBV27 combines with J gene TRBJ1-2, with 7 nucleotides matching TRBD1. CDR1 and CDR2 (germline): MNHEY, SMNVEV (reference sequence). The CDR3 contains 13 residues. Trimming cost V 6 bases and J 6 bases; bases outside gene matches: 7. The CDR3 DNA reads as TGTGCCAGCAGCAGGCCAGGGGGAAATGGCTACACCTTC. Translation gives CASSRPGGNGYTF.

The chain uses TRBV29-1 and TRBJ2-7, with a weak D call TRBD2 (6 bases). Germline-derived CDR1 and CDR2 are SQVTM and ANQGSEA. The CDR3 runs to 13 residues. The germline V and J ends were trimmed by 3 bases and 2 bases, with 11 bases remaining between them. The DNA for the CDR3 is TGCAGCGTTGATGGTAGCGGAACCTACGAGCAGTACTTC. Amino acid sequence: CSVDGSGTYEQYF.

The J gene is TRBJ1-2, the V gene TRBV2; tentative D call: TRBD1 (5 bases). V was trimmed by 2 bases and J by 8 bases, leaving 15 bases between them. CDR1 and CDR2 from the germline V gene are SNHLY and FYNNEI. The CDR3 sequence is 14 residues long. The CDR3 region has the DNA TGTGCCAGCAGTGAAAAGACTGGAGGGGTCGGCTACACCTTC. Its translation is CASSEKTGGVGYTF.

DNA of the CDR3: TGTGCCAGCAGCTTAGCTTCACGGTCGGGTAGCGGGAGAAAGGGAGAGGTGCAGTACTTC. Translated: CASSLASRSGSGRKGEVQYF. This chain links TRBV7-6 with TRBJ2-7; the match to TRBD2 covers 9 bases. This CDR3 has 20 residues. Losses at the gene ends were 0 bases for V and 9 bases for J; bases not matched to a gene: 24. Germline CDR1 SGHVS, CDR2 FNYEAQ.